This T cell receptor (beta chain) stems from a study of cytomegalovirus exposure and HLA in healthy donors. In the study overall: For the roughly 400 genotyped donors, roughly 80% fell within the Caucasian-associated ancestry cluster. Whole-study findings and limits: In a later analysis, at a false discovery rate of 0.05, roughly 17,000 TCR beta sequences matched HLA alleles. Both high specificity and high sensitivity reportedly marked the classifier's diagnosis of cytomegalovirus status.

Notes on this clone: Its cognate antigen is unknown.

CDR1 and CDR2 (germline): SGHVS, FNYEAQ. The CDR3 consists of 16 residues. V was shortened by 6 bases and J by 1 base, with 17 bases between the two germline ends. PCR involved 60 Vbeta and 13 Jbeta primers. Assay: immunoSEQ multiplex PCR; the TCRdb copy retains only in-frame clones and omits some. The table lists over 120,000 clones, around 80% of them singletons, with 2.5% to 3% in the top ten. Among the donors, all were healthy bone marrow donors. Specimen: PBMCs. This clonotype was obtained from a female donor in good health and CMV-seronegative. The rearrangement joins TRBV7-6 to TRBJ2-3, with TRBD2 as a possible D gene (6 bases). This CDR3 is CASSQSPPGGTDTQYF. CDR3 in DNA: TGTGCCAGCAGTCAATCCCCCCCGGGGGGCACAGATACGCAGTATTTT.